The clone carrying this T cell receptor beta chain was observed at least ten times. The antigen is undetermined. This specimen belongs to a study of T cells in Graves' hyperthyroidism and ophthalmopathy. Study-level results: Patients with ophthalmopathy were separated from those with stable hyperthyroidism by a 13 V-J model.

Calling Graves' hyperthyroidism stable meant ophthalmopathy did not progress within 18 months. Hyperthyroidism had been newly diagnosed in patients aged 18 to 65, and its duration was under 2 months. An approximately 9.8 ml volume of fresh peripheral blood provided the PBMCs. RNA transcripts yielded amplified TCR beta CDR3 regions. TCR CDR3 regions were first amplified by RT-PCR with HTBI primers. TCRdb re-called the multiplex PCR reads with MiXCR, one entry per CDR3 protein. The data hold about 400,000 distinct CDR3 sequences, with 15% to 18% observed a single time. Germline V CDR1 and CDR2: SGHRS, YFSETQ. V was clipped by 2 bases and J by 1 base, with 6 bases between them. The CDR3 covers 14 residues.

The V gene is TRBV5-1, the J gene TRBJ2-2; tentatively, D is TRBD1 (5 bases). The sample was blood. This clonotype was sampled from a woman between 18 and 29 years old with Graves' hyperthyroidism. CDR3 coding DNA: TGCGCCAGCAGCTTAGACAGGAACACCGGGGAGCTGTTTTTT. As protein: CASSLDRNTGELFF.